The 2 T cell receptor beta chains presented below share a single source sample, sequenced in a study of beta chain features in type 1 diabetes. Sequencing targeted expressed TCRB transcripts, as all isolated RNA had been reverse transcribed. Clones were read by immunoSEQ multiplex PCR, and TCRdb kept only the in-frame ones, dropping some. The data show hundreds of thousands of clones, around 68% seen once. What was sequenced was naive CD4+ T cells from blood. These TCRs come from a man aged 30 to 45 in good health.

This clone has more than one count but fewer than ten. The chain links TRBV30 to TRBJ2-2; D not certain. Germline loops: CDR1 GTSNPN, CDR2 SVGIG (reference sequence). Trimming stripped 5 bases from V and 1 base from J, with 5 bases between. The CDR3 spans 12 residues. The CDR3 reads CAWQENTGELFF. The CDR3 coding sequence is TGTGCCTGGCAGGAGAACACCGGGGAGCTGTTTTTT.

This clone was counted a single time. This chain links TRBV14 with TRBJ2-5; D call uncertain. Trimming left V 8 bases short and J 2 bases short, with 12 bases between. Germline CDR1 and CDR2: SGHDN and FVKESK. This CDR3 has 13 amino acids. The CDR3 region is CASRPDKQETQYF. The CDR3 DNA reads as TGTGCCAGCCGACCCGACAAACAAGAGACCCAGTACTTC.